A selection of T cell receptor beta chains follows, all from one sample in a study of blood T cell repertoires in COVID-19. The protocol was immunoSEQ multiplex PCR, while the TCRdb copy is restricted to in-frame clones and leaves out a portion. Seen here are hundreds of thousands of clones, more than 80% observed once, and the top ten hold approximately 2.5%. Sequencing was done on a sample of PBMCs or T cells enriched from blood (not recorded which). The receptors originated from a woman aged 18-29 years who had recovered from COVID-19. CDR3s include the opening cysteine and the closing phenylalanine or tryptophan. The D gene is left open where the match is weak. Where a row states a size, it is once, few, many or the class of an expanded clone; other rows omit it.

V	J	size	D	CDR3	DNA
TRBV5-1	TRBJ1-3	once	TRBD1	CASSSTGDGNTIYF	TGCGCCAGCAGCTCTACAGGGGATGGAAACACCATATATTTT
TRBV28	TRBJ1-5	few	NA	CASSLSGLNQPQHF	TGTGCCAGCAGTTTATCAGGGTTGAATCAGCCCCAGCATTTT
TRBV5-8	TRBJ1-1	NA	TRBD1	CASSRPGQITEAFF	TGTGCCAGCAGCCGACCGGGACAGATCACTGAAGCTTTCTTT
TRBV19	TRBJ2-7	NA	NA	CASSPPGNEQYF	TGTGCCAGTAGTCCCCCAGGGAACGAGCAGTACTTC
TRBV19	TRBJ1-1	NA	NA	CASIVNGLGTEAFF	TGTGCCAGTATCGTAAACGGACTGGGCACTGAAGCTTTCTTT
TRBV7-9	TRBJ2-3	NA	NA	CASSLMVEQRTDTQYF	TGTGCCAGCAGCTTAATGGTGGAACAGCGCACAGATACGCAGTATTTT
TRBV30	TRBJ2-7	NA	TRBD1	CAWTRQGASYEQYF	TGTGCCTGGACCAGACAGGGGGCTAGCTACGAGCAGTACTTC
TRBV27	TRBJ1-1	NA	NA	CASSLWGPGNTEAFF	TGTGCCAGCAGTTTATGGGGGCCGGGGAACACTGAAGCTTTCTTT
TRBV10-2	TRBJ2-4	NA	TRBD1	CASRDGQAADIQYF	TGCGCCAGCAGGGATGGACAGGCGGCGGACATTCAGTACTTC
TRBV3-1/TRBV3-2	TRBJ1-1	NA	NA	CASSRRGGLGMNTEAFF	TGTGCCAGCAGCCGGCGGGGGGGGCTTGGGATGAACACTGAAGCTTTCTTT
TRBV2	TRBJ1-1	NA	TRBD1	CARTGGTEAFF	TGTGCCAGGACAGGGGGCACTGAAGCTTTCTTT
TRBV5-5	TRBJ1-2	NA	TRBD1	CASSQGQLNYGYTF	TGTGCCAGCAGCCAGGGACAGCTCAACTATGGCTACACCTTC
TRBV30	TRBJ1-4	NA	TRBD1	CAWSLGQGTANEKLFF	TGTGCCTGGAGCCTCGGACAGGGGACGGCTAATGAAAAACTGTTTTTT
TRBV5-4	TRBJ1-2	NA	NA	CASSFEGLNYGYTF	TGTGCCAGCAGCTTTGAGGGTTTAAACTATGGCTACACCTTC
TRBV7-2	TRBJ1-5	few	TRBD1	CASSPPRQGLGPQHF	TGTGCCAGCAGCCCACCGAGACAGGGTTTAGGGCCCCAGCATTTT
TRBV3-1/TRBV3-2	TRBJ2-5	NA	TRBD2	CASSQVRLAGGWIDLQKETQYF	TGTGCCAGCAGCCAAGTTAGACTAGCGGGGGGTTGGATCGATCTTCAGAAAGAGACCCAGTACTTC